This T cell receptor (beta chain) was obtained from a study of blood T cell repertoires in COVID-19. Germline trimming cut 2 bases from V and 6 bases from J; bases unmatched to any gene: 8. Germline CDR1 reads LGHDT; CDR2 reads YNNKEL (reference sequence). CDR3 length: 16 amino acids. TCRdb's table, derived via immunoSEQ multiplex PCR, lists solely in-frame clones and lacks some. The sample includes fewer than 50,000 clones, roughly three quarters of them seen just once. Material: peripheral blood. The TCR originated in an elderly man with acute or convalescent COVID-19. The chain is built from TRBV3-1 (or the pseudogene TRBV3-2) and TRBJ2-1, with 9 bases identical to TRBD2. The CDR3 nucleotides read TGTGCCAGCAGCCAAAGATCCGGGACTAGCATCAATGAGCAGTTCTTC. Amino acids: CASSQRSGTSINEQFF.